A single sample is the source of the 25 T cell receptor beta chains below, sequenced in a study of vaccination and CD4 T cells after COVID-19. Treatment in this sample: roughly ten-day PBMC culture with coronavirus spike peptide pools or control peptides (ViraFEST assay). The unexposed donor provided CD4+ T cells, which were taken before the COVID-19 pandemic (2011-2018). No antigens are known for them. With the Oncomine TCR Beta short-read assay, DNA from cultured CD4+ T cells was sequenced. One entry per CDR3 protein results from TCRdb running MiXCR on the PCR reads. The sample records 8,800 or so distinct CDR3 sequences, over 45% being singletons. Source material: CD4+ T cells from blood, cultured in vitro. The receptors were gathered from a human donor in good health.

The rearrangement uses TRBV21-1 and TRBJ1-6. TRBV21-1 is tagged as a pseudogene. The CDR3 totals 16 residues. The CDR3 DNA is TGTGCCAGCAGCAACGTGCGGGTTCTCTATAATTCACCCCTCCACTTT. This codes for CASSNVRVLYNSPLHF.

The chain uses TRBV19 and TRBJ1-5, with TRBD1 matching over 9 bases. V dropped 4 bases and J dropped 6; count of bases not matched to a gene: 7. Germline assignment: CDR1 LNHDA and CDR2 SQIVND (reference sequence). The CDR3 contains 15 residues. For the CDR3, the DNA is TGTGCCAGTAGTAGGGGACAGGGCGGGTTTCAGCCCCAGCATTTT. Translated: CASSRGQGGFQPQHF.

This clonotype has only a few counts. The chain couples TRBV7-6 to TRBJ2-1, with 7 bases matching TRBD2. V gave up 5 bases and J gave up 0 bases; unmatched junction bases: 7. CDR1 is SGHVS and CDR2 is FNYEAQ in the germline V gene. The CDR3 totals 16 residues. CDR3 region: CASSIQAGSSYNEQFF. The CDR3 DNA reads TGTGCCAGCAGCATCCAAGCGGGAAGCTCCTACAATGAGCAGTTCTTC.

The chain uses TRBV6-1 and TRBJ2-2; 8 positions match TRBD2. This CDR3 comprises 13 residues. Trimming removed 5 bases from V and 8 bases from J; junction bases left unmatched: 4. Germline-derived CDR1 and CDR2 are MNHNS and SASEGT. The CDR3, as DNA: TGTGCCAGCAGTCCCGGGGGGGCAGGGGAGCTGTTTTTT. The encoded protein is CASSPGGAGELFF.

V is TRBV10-3 and J is TRBJ1-5; tentatively, D is TRBD1 (6 bases). Germline CDR1 reads ENHRY; CDR2 reads SYGVKD. Trimming removed 1 base from V and 4 bases from J, with 11 bases in between. CDR3 length equals 15 residues. The CDR3 coding sequence is TGTGCCATCAGTGAGTTGGGGGCTGGAAATCAGCCCCAGCATTTT. The encoded protein is CAISELGAGNQPQHF.

The J gene is TRBJ1-2, the V gene TRBV19; the match to TRBD1 covers 9 bases. This CDR3 spans 15 amino acids. In germline, CDR1 is LNHDA, CDR2 SQIVND (reference sequence). V trimming: 4 bases; J trimming: 0 bases; junction bases outside the gene matches: 3. CDR3 coding DNA: TGTGCCAGTAGTAGAACAGGGGGCGCTAACTATGGCTACACCTTC. Its translation is CASSRTGGANYGYTF.

The chain combines TRBV12-3 or TRBV12-4 with TRBJ2-3, with D possibly TRBD2 on 5 matching bases. The CDR3 contains 13 residues. The ends were cut back, 4 bases at V and 4 bases at J, with 9 bases in the middle. In DNA, the CDR3 is TGTGCCAGCAGTTACGGGAATGCAGATACGCAGTATTTT. Translated, it gives CASSYGNADTQYF.

This chain uses TRBV28 with TRBJ1-6; weak D call: TRBD1 (6 bases). CDR3 length: 16 amino acids. Trimming took 4 bases from V and 5 from J, leaving 15 bases between them. Germline lookup yields CDR1 MDHEN and CDR2 SYDVKM. The CDR3 loop reads CASSSYRVGDNSPLHF. The DNA for the CDR3 is TGTGCCAGCAGTTCTTACAGGGTGGGGGATAATTCACCCCTCCACTTT.

This clonotype has more than one count but fewer than ten. The chain is built from TRBV5-6 and TRBJ1-1; D may be TRBD1 (6 bases). The germline V gene encodes CDR1 SGHDT and CDR2 YYEEEE. The V end lost 4 bases, the J end lost 4 bases, and 17 bases lay between the germline ends. The CDR3 covers 15 residues. The CDR3 sequence is CASSTKGGMSTEAFF. The CDR3 DNA sequence: TGTGCCAGCAGCACCAAGGGGGGGATGAGCACTGAAGCTTTCTTT.

The V gene is TRBV6-4, the J gene TRBJ1-2; D perhaps matches TRBD1 (6 bases). The CDR3 has 14 residues. The ends were cut back, 5 bases at V and 7 bases at J, with 17 bases in the middle. Per the germline V gene, CDR1 is MRHNA and CDR2 is SNTAGT. CDR3 sequence reads: CASSRTEQGAGYTF. The CDR3 DNA reads as TGTGCCAGCAGTAGAACAGAACAGGGCGCTGGCTACACCTTC.

This rearrangement joins TRBV20-1 to TRBJ2-1; 12 bases line up with TRBD2. CDR3 length: 14 residues. Germline loops: CDR1 DFQATT, CDR2 SNEGSKA (reference sequence). V gave up 6 bases and J gave up 4 bases; unmatched junction bases: 4. CDR3 sequence: CSAETSGGYNEQFF. In nucleotides, the CDR3 is TGCAGTGCCGAGACTAGCGGGGGATACAATGAGCAGTTCTTC.

V usage is TRBV5-1 and J usage is TRBJ2-1; 9 nucleotides line up with TRBD1. The CDR3 runs to 14 residues. The junction had 4 bases not matched to a gene; V was cut back by 4 bases and J by 5 bases. Germline V gene data show CDR1 as SGHRS and CDR2 as YFSETQ. Here the CDR3 DNA reads TGCGCCAGCAGCGGAGGACAGGGGAACAATGAGCAGTTCTTC. Its protein product is CASSGGQGNNEQFF.

This clonotype turned up a few times. The CDR3 DNA reads as TGTGCCAGTAGTACCCTCTGGACAGGGTATAGCAATCAGCCCCAGCATTTT. Protein: CASSTLWTGYSNQPQHF. The chain links TRBV19 to TRBJ1-5, with TRBD1 identical over 8 bases. This CDR3 has 17 residues. Germline trimming cut 4 bases from V and 0 bases from J; bases unmatched to any gene: 8. CDR1 and CDR2 from the germline V gene are LNHDA and SQIVND (reference sequence).

The chain carries TRBV5-4 and TRBJ1-5, with unresolved D. The CDR3 sequence is 15 residues long. V lost 2 bases and J 5 bases, leaving 14 bases between the germline ends. Per germline, CDR1 SGHNT and CDR2 YYREEE (reference sequence). DNA of the CDR3: TGTGCCAGCAGCTTTGATCCGTGGACGGATCAGCCCCAGCATTTT. Encoded protein: CASSFDPWTDQPQHF. Together with reference TRBV5-4 and TRBJ1-5, the CDR3 gives the full variable domain: ETGVTQSPTHLIKTRGQQVTLRCSSQSGHNTVSWYQQALGQGPQFIFQYYREEENGRGNFPPRFSGLQFPNYSSELNVNALELDDSALYLCASSFDPWTDQPQHFGDGTRLSIL.

The CDR3 DNA is TGTGCCAGCAGCCCCCACAGGGGGATAGTCGAGCAGTACTTC. This gives the protein CASSPHRGIVEQYF. The V call is TRBV7-7, the J call TRBJ2-7, with TRBD1 matching over 8 bases. CDR3 length: 14 amino acids. Trimming at V came to 5 bases and at J to 6 bases, leaving 9 bases not matched to a gene. Germline V CDR1 and CDR2: SSHAT, FNYEAQ (reference sequence). Looking up the rest from reference TRBV7-7 and TRBJ2-7 gives the full variable domain: GAGVSQSPRYKVTKRGQDVTLRCDPISSHATLYWYQQALGQGPEFLTYFNYEAQPDKSGLPSDRFSAERPEGSISTLTIQRTEQRDSAMYRCASSPHRGIVEQYFGPGTRLTVT.

The chain couples TRBV15 to TRBJ2-5; D possibly corresponds to TRBD2 (6 bases). The length of the CDR3 is 12 residues. V was trimmed by 9 bases and J by 2 bases, leaving 10 bases between them. Germline CDR1 LNHNV, CDR2 YYDKDF (reference sequence). CDR3 in DNA: TGTGCCACTGCTAGCGTACAAGAGACCCAGTACTTC. Translating gives CATASVQETQYF.

This clonotype was seen a few times. V is TRBV20-1 and J is TRBJ2-5; 9 bases line up with TRBD1. V was pared by 1 base and J by 8 bases, with 5 bases of the junction left unmatched. CDR1 is DFQATT, CDR2 SNEGSKA, per germline (reference sequence). The CDR3 is 13 residues long. CDR3 sequence reads: CSARVGGQGTQYF. CDR3 coding DNA: TGCAGTGCTAGAGTCGGGGGACAGGGAACCCAGTACTTC.

V gene TRBV7-2 combines with J gene TRBJ1-1, with a tentative D call TRBD1 (6 bases). The CDR3 totals 14 residues. Germline loops: CDR1 SGHTA, CDR2 FQGNSA. The V end was cut by 5 bases, the J end by 0 bases, with 10 bases between. CDR3 sequence: CASSLQGMNTEAFF. In nucleotides, the CDR3 is TGTGCCAGCAGCCTACAGGGAATGAACACTGAAGCTTTCTTT.

This chain uses TRBV1 with TRBJ2-7; the table's D call, TRBD1, was not checked against the DNA. TRBV1 is a pseudogene locus. The CDR3 has 16 amino acids. The CDR3 loop reads CTSSQDKRTGTYEQYF. In DNA form, the CDR3 reads TGCACCAGCAGCCAAGATAAGCGGACAGGGACCTACGAGCAGTACTTC.

The chain employs TRBV7-9 and TRBJ2-4; TRBD1 matches 8 bases. Germline assignment: CDR1 SEHNR and CDR2 FQNEAQ (reference sequence). CDR3 length: 14 amino acids. Unmatched junction bases numbered 5, after V lost 5 bases and J lost 5 bases. The CDR3 bases are TGTGCCAGCAGCACCAGGGGGCCCGAAAACATTCAGTACTTC. This codes for CASSTRGPENIQYF.

This clonotype occurred a few times. The CDR3 DNA sequence: TGTGCCATCAGTGGGGGGAGGCGAGTAACCTACAATGAGCAGTTCTTC. It codes for CAISGGRRVTYNEQFF. This rearrangement joins TRBV10-3 to TRBJ2-1; D perhaps matches TRBD2 (6 bases). V was cut by 4 bases and J by 2 bases, with 15 bases left in between. Germline V gene sequence: CDR1 ENHRY, CDR2 SYGVKD. The CDR3 runs 16 residues.

The genes are TRBV28 and TRBJ2-1, with TRBD1 matching over 7 bases. The CDR3 loop spans 14 amino acids. From germline, CDR1 is MDHEN and CDR2 SYDVKM. Trimming removed 6 bases from V and 5 bases from J; junction bases left unmatched: 7. CDR3 region: CASRPGTADNEQFF. CDR3 coding DNA: TGTGCCAGCAGACCCGGGACAGCAGACAATGAGCAGTTCTTC.

V gene TRBV6-2 or TRBV6-3 combines with J gene TRBJ2-7; D unresolved. Germline-derived CDR1 and CDR2 are MNHEY and SVGEGT. This CDR3 has 12 amino acids. Trimming stripped 2 bases from V and 7 bases from J, with 9 bases between. For the CDR3, the DNA is TGTGCCAGCAGTTACCGGATCCGGGAGCAGTACTTC. Translated, it gives CASSYRIREQYF.

The chain carries TRBV7-6 and TRBJ2-5; the match to TRBD2 covers 14 bases. V gave up 5 bases and J gave up 5 bases; unmatched junction bases: 4. Germline V gives CDR1 SGHVS, CDR2 FNYEAQ. The CDR3 totals 15 residues. CDR3 in amino acids: CASSLGLAGDETQYF. CDR3 DNA sequence: TGTGCCAGCAGCCTGGGACTAGCGGGAGACGAGACCCAGTACTTC.

This chain links TRBV28 with TRBJ2-2; D is possibly TRBD1 or TRBD2 (6 bases each). V gave up 8 bases and J gave up 8 bases, with 15 bases separating them. The V gene's germline CDR1 is MDHEN and CDR2 SYDVKM. CDR3 size: 13 residues. In nucleotides, the CDR3 is TGTGCCAGCTTGGGGGGCACGGAGGGGGAGCTGTTTTTT. This encodes CASLGGTEGELFF.